Given below is one TCR beta chain in context. Its antigen is undetermined. The data stem from a study of cytomegalovirus exposure and HLA in healthy donors. Notes on the study in general: Prediction of most subjects' HLA-A and HLA-B alleles by TCR beta sequences was reportedly accurate.

Germline V gene sequence: CDR1 LGHNA, CDR2 YSLEER. V was clipped by 2 bases and J by 6 bases, with 18 bases between them. There are 16 residues in the CDR3. The PCR employed 60 Vbeta primers together with 13 Jbeta primers. Using immunoSEQ multiplex PCR, the repertoire was profiled, and TCRdb retains in-frame clones only, with some absent. This sample carries 130,000 or so clones, about four fifths of them seen once, and the ten largest clones take around 0.99%. Sequencing input: PBMCs. The chain joins TRBV4-3 to TRBJ2-3, with a weak D call TRBD1 (7 bases). This clonotype originated in a male donor in good health and CMV-seronegative. The CDR3 nucleotides read TGCGCCAGCAGCCAAAACCCTCCGACAGGGACTGATACGCAGTATTTT. Its protein is CASSQNPPTGTDTQYF.